This entry describes one T cell receptor beta chain. Its specificity is not known. Other DNA sequences within the sample encode an identical CDR3. Vbeta (60) and Jbeta (13) primers were used in the PCR. The data were produced by immunoSEQ multiplex PCR, yet TCRdb's version contains in-frame clones alone and is incomplete. The data hold around 190,000 clones, with roughly 85% observed a single time. With 9 bases clipped from V and 3 bases from J, the junction kept 3 bases outside the gene matches. From germline, CDR1 is LNHDA and CDR2 SQIVND (reference sequence). The CDR3 extends over 13 amino acids. The data are from a study of cytomegalovirus exposure and HLA in healthy donors. On the study more broadly: An earlier analysis found fewer than 140 million unique TCR beta sequences from 200 million or so T cells. Of roughly 400 genotyped donors, 81% clustered with self-reported Caucasian donors.

Findings and limits, study-wide: In an earlier analysis, in approximately 630 donors, most V segments appeared productive either ~87% or ~30% of the time.

The chain couples TRBV19 to TRBJ2-3; 10 bases are a match to TRBD1. The clonotype comes from a woman between 40 and 55 years old in good health and CMV-seronegative. Sequencing was carried out using PBMCs. The CDR3 DNA is TGTGCCAGCCGGGACAGGGGAACAGATACGCAGTATTTT. It is translated as CASRDRGTDTQYF.